This note documents a single TCR beta chain sequence. The data derive from a study of identical twins. From the 5' RACE reads, TCRdb called clonotypes with MiXCR, one entry per CDR3 protein. This sample has 540,000 or so distinct CDR3 sequences, with around 24% found just once. These data were likewise used in another study, on yellow fever vaccine responses in identical twins. Per that paper: The T cell response to vaccination in identical twins was reportedly partly convergent and partly personalized.

Material: CD4+ T cells sorted from blood. The TCR sequence derives from a woman between 18 and 30 years old in good health.

DNA of the CDR3: TGTGCCAGCAGCTTAGGAGTTCCTGATGAGCAGTTCTTC. Encoded protein: CASSLGVPDEQFF. This sequence joins TRBV11-2 and TRBJ2-1; D gene ambiguous. Germline V gene sequence: CDR1 SGHAT, CDR2 FQNNGV. The CDR3 sequence is 13 residues long. V lost 1 base and J lost 8, with 9 bases in between.